Shown below are 25 T cell receptor beta chains from a single sample sequenced in a study of T cell clonality in common variable immunodeficiency. The assay was immunoSEQ multiplex PCR, and TCRdb's table has in-frame clones only and misses some. In total the sample includes under 45,000 clones, none of them seen once. The sequenced material came from peripheral blood mononuclear cells. Receptor source: a person aged 18-70 years in good health.

The sample holds a few counts of this clone. Possible read error: a much larger clone is one base away. Sequencing ends 3 residues short of the CDR3 end; the germline J gene provides the rest. The sample carries other DNA sequences with the same CDR3. J is TRBJ1-3 and V is TRBV6-1; TRBD1 is a possible D gene (6 bases). Germline-derived CDR1 and CDR2 are MNHNS and SASEGT. This CDR3 contains 14 residues. CDR3 sequence: CASSDGGAGNTIYF. The CDR3 bases that were read are TGTGCCAGCAGTGATGGGGGGGCTGGAAACACA.

This clone was observed a handful of times. The read stops 3 residues short of the end of the CDR3; the missing end is completed from the germline J gene. The chain carries TRBV19 and TRBJ1-2; maybe TRBD1 (5 bases). CDR1 LNHDA and CDR2 SQIVND come from the germline V gene (reference sequence). The CDR3 is made up of 15 amino acids. This CDR3 is CASTVSGTSYNDYTF. The covered CDR3 bases are TGTGCCAGTACGGTTAGCGGGACCTCCTACAATGAC.

There are many counts of this clone. The read stops 3 residues short of the end of the CDR3; the missing end is completed from the germline J gene. V is TRBV2 and J is TRBJ2-5; tentative D call: TRBD2 (5 bases). The ends were cut back, 4 bases at V and 5 bases at J, with 11 bases in the middle. Germline CDR1 SNHLY, CDR2 FYNNEI. This CDR3 is built from 13 residues. This chain's CDR3 is CASSGGSRETQYF. The DNA read from the CDR3 is TGTGCCAGCAGTGGCGGGTCGAGGGAGACC.

In this sample, this clone turned up many times. Read sequence stops 3 residues before the CDR3 end, and the germline J gene provides the missing end. This chain joins TRBV20-1 and TRBJ2-5; D is unclear. Germline values: CDR1 DFQATT, CDR2 SNEGSKA (reference sequence). The CDR3 length is 16 residues. Trimming stripped 1 base from V and 3 bases from J, with 18 bases between. This CDR3 reads CSARGPVRTIEETQYF. The CDR3 bases that were read are TGCAGTGCTAGAGGTCCGGTCAGAACTATAGAAGAGACC.

This clone came up a few times. The CDR3 end is not reached by the read, which stops 3 residues before it; the germline J gene fills it in. V is TRBV7-9 and J is TRBJ2-1, with D maybe TRBD2 (6 bases). The CDR3 covers 14 residues. V gave up 3 bases and J gave up 5 bases, with 11 bases separating them. CDR1 SEHNR and CDR2 FQNEAQ come from the germline V gene (reference sequence). The CDR3 DNA, read in part, is TGTGCCAGCAGCTTGTCTACGGGGGACAATGAG. This codes for CASSLSTGDNE. The CDR3 reads in full as CASSLSTGDNEQFF.

This clone was detected many times. The CDR3 sequence: CSAPRQGSYEQYF. Incomplete CDR3 DNA: TGCAGTGCGCCTCGACAGGGGTCCTACGAG. The V and J genes are TRBV20-1 and TRBJ2-7; 8 positions agree with TRBD1. The CDR3 is cut off 3 residues early in the read; its end comes from the germline J gene. V shed 6 bases, J shed 1 base, and the junction held 5 bases outside the gene matches. The CDR3 spans 13 residues. Germline values: CDR1 DFQATT, CDR2 SNEGSKA (reference sequence).

Many counts were recorded for this clone. The read ends 3 residues early relative to the CDR3; the germline J gene fills the gap. The genes are TRBV20-1 and TRBJ2-2; possibly TRBD1 for D (6 bases). The V gene's germline CDR1 is DFQATT and CDR2 SNEGSKA (reference sequence). The length of the CDR3 is 16 residues. The DNA read from the CDR3 is TGCAGTGCTAGACAGACCGGGACACAGAATAATTCACCG. Translation gives CSARQTGTQNNSP. The whole CDR3 protein reads CSARQTGTQNNSPLFF.

The sample holds a few counts of this clone. The CDR3 end lies 3 residues beyond the end of the read and is filled in from the germline J gene. This chain links TRBV11-2 with TRBJ2-7; 8 nucleotides match TRBD2. The CDR3 has 14 residues. CDR1 and CDR2 from the germline V gene are SGHAT and FQNNGV. V gave up 5 bases and J gave up 1 base; unmatched junction bases: 4. The DNA read from the CDR3 is TGTGCCAGCAGCAGCGGGAGATTGTCCTACGAG. It specifies CASSSGRLSYE. The full CDR3 protein is CASSSGRLSYEQYF.

This clone was counted at least ten times. The junction departs from germline at one end; a sequencing error may be responsible. Sequencing ends 3 residues short of the CDR3 end; the germline J gene provides the rest. The chain has TRBV7-7 and TRBJ2-3; 11 nucleotides align to TRBD2. The CDR3 extends over 16 amino acids. CDR1 is SSHAT, CDR2 FNYEAQ, per germline (reference sequence). The chain's CDR3 is CASSLRPSGRTDTQYF. Partial CDR3 DNA: TGTGCTAGCAGCTTAAGACCTAGCGGGAGGACAGATACG.

This clone has a count of ten or more. The sequence runs out 3 residues before the end of the CDR3; the remainder is reconstructed from the germline J gene. This sequence joins TRBV7-9 and TRBJ1-2; D unresolved. Germline values: CDR1 SEHNR, CDR2 FQNEAQ (reference sequence). Trimming removed 2 bases at V and 1 base at J, with 5 bases between. This CDR3 comprises 13 residues. This CDR3 reads CASSLQDNYGYTF. The DNA read from the CDR3 is TGTGCCAGCAGCTTACAGGATAACTATGGC.

This clone has ten or more counts. The CDR3 goes on 3 residues after the read ends, and that part is filled in from the germline J gene. The chain recombines TRBV20-1 with TRBJ2-5; no definite D call. This CDR3 region has 11 residues. Germline V gene sequence: CDR1 DFQATT, CDR2 SNEGSKA (reference sequence). Trimming took off 6 bases at V and 5 bases at J, with 10 bases between the two ends. CDR3 loop: CSANDGETQYF. The part of the CDR3 DNA that was read is TGCAGTGCCAATGACGGGGAGACC.

A few counts support this clone. The observed sequence ends 3 residues before the CDR3 terminus, with the missing tail filled in from the germline J gene. The chain recombines TRBV6-4 with TRBJ1-2; 12 bases map to TRBD1. Germline-derived CDR1 and CDR2 are MRHNA and SNTAGT. This CDR3 contains 15 residues. Trimming at V came to 5 bases and at J to 5 bases, leaving 6 bases not matched to a gene. CDR3 loop: CASSPGQGAQYGYTF. Incomplete CDR3 DNA: TGTGCCAGCAGTCCGGGACAGGGGGCGCAGTATGGC.

This clone was picked up a small number of times. CDR3 amino acids: CASSSATSSYEQYF. The part of the CDR3 DNA that was read is TGTGCCAGCAGTTCTGCGACTAGCTCCTACGAG. The rearrangement uses TRBV2 and TRBJ2-7; maybe TRBD2 (6 bases). Read sequence stops 3 residues before the CDR3 end, and the germline J gene provides the missing end. Germline assignment: CDR1 SNHLY and CDR2 FYNNEI. V was clipped by 5 bases and J by 0 bases, with 11 bases between them. This CDR3 is built from 14 residues.

This clone was observed many times. From the germline J gene comes the end of the CDR3, since the read stops 3 residues before it. The rearrangement links TRBV6-4 to TRBJ2-2; D ambiguous. Germline V gene lookup returns CDR1 MRHNA and CDR2 SNTAGT. V gave up 3 bases and J gave up 3 bases, with 5 bases separating them. The CDR3 runs to 13 residues. The CDR3 bases that were read are TGTGCCAGCAGTGAACGGGACACCGGGGAG. Translating gives CASSERDTGE. The CDR3 in full is CASSERDTGELFF.

This clone was observed many times. The read gets to within 3 residues of the CDR3 end, and the germline J gene fills in the rest. The gene calls are TRBV5-1 and TRBJ2-2; 10 bases are a match to TRBD1. J gave up 6 bases and V 1 base, and 3 bases lay outside the gene matches. Germline CDR1 reads SGHRS; CDR2 reads YFSETQ. This CDR3 is built from 15 residues. CDR3: CASSLLGQGPGELFF. The sequenced part of the CDR3 DNA is TGCGCCAGCAGCTTGTTGGGACAGGGGCCCGGGGAG.

There are many counts of this clone. The CDR3 extends 3 residues past the end of the read, so its final part is completed from the germline J gene. The genes are TRBV20-1 and TRBJ2-3, with TRBD2 matching 12 bases. Germline V lookup: CDR1 DFQATT, CDR2 SNEGSKA (reference sequence). The CDR3 is 16 residues long. Unmatched junction bases numbered 10, after V lost 5 bases and J lost 4 bases. The DNA read from the CDR3 is TGCAGTGCTTCCGCCCCGGGACTAGCGGGTCCAGATACG. This translates into CSASAPGLAGPDT. The full CDR3 protein reads CSASAPGLAGPDTQYF.

Ten or more counts support this clone. Read data end 3 residues before the CDR3 end; the end is taken from the germline J gene. V usage is TRBV11-2 and J usage is TRBJ2-1, with D tentatively TRBD2 (6 bases). The CDR3 loop spans 12 amino acids. Germline V gene lookup returns CDR1 SGHAT and CDR2 FQNNGV. Between the trimmed V and J ends, which lost 3 bases and 9 bases, there was a span of 9 bases. The covered CDR3 bases are TGTGCCAGCAGCTTGGGACTCACTGAG. Translation gives CASSLGLTE. The CDR3 in its entirety is CASSLGLTEQFF.

This clone was recorded many times. The CDR3 is cut off 3 residues early in the read; its end comes from the germline J gene. This chain joins TRBV20-1 and TRBJ1-6, with unresolved D. The CDR3 covers 16 residues. Deletions cut 1 base from V and 0 bases from J, with 10 bases between. The germline V gene has CDR1 DFQATT and CDR2 SNEGSKA (reference sequence). The sequenced CDR3 bases are TGCAGTGCTAGAGTAGGACTTAACTCCTATAATTCACCC. It encodes CSARVGLNSYNSP. The CDR3 in its entirety is CSARVGLNSYNSPLHF.

This clone has ten or more counts. The sequence runs out 3 residues before the end of the CDR3; the remainder is reconstructed from the germline J gene. The chain has TRBV5-4 and TRBJ2-3; D possibly corresponds to TRBD2 (6 bases). This CDR3 contains 14 residues. CDR1 is SGHNT, CDR2 YYREEE, per germline (reference sequence). V was shortened by 1 base and J by 4 bases, with 10 bases between the two germline ends. Incomplete CDR3 DNA: TGTGCCAGCAGCTTGAGGGTAGCGGCAGATACG. Translation: CASSLRVAADT. The entire CDR3 protein reads CASSLRVAADTQYF.

There are many counts of this clone. The missing CDR3 end, 3 residues past where the read stops, is filled in from the germline J gene. The genes are TRBV20-1 and TRBJ2-7; 10 positions match TRBD2. The CDR3 contains 14 residues. Trimming cost V 6 bases and J 3 bases; bases outside gene matches: 8. Germline V lookup: CDR1 DFQATT, CDR2 SNEGSKA (reference sequence). CDR3 DNA (partial): TGCAGTGCGCCAGGACTAGCGGACTACTACGAG. This translates into CSAPGLADYYE. The whole CDR3 protein is CSAPGLADYYEQYF.

The sequenced CDR3 bases are TGTGCCATCACCCCCGCGCGGGAGGTCCCCTACGAG. It codes for CAITPAREVPYE. The full CDR3 reads CAITPAREVPYEQYF. The J gene is TRBJ2-7, the V gene TRBV10-3; TRBD2 agrees at 8 bases. The CDR3 end is not reached by the read, which stops 3 residues before it; the germline J gene fills it in. V lost 7 bases, J lost 2 bases, and 10 bases stayed unmatched. Germline V lookup: CDR1 ENHRY, CDR2 SYGVKD. This CDR3 contains 15 residues.

This clone was counted many times. The CDR3 region is CASLGGSSNEQFF. The DNA read from the CDR3 is TGTGCGTCCCTCGGCGGGAGTAGCAATGAG. The chain links TRBV30 to TRBJ2-1; 7 nucleotides align to TRBD2. With the read ending 3 residues before the CDR3 end, the germline J gene is used to fill in that end. The germline CDR1 and CDR2 sequences are GTSNPN and SVGIG (reference sequence). The CDR3 totals 13 residues.

This clone was picked up many times. The CDR3 end falls 3 residues outside the read, so it is completed with the germline J gene. This chain links TRBV14 with TRBJ2-3; TRBD2 agrees at 11 bases. Unmatched junction bases numbered 8, after V lost 4 bases and J lost 5 bases. Germline V lookup: CDR1 SGHDN, CDR2 FVKESK. The CDR3 has 16 amino acids. CDR3 DNA, as far as it was read: TGTGCCAGCAGCCGATATCCGGGACTAGCGGAAGATACG. It encodes CASSRYPGLAEDT. The CDR3 as a whole reads CASSRYPGLAEDTQYF.

This clone is classed as medium-sized. The CDR3 extends 3 residues past the end of the read, so its final part is completed from the germline J gene. The chain links TRBV7-3 to TRBJ2-4, with 7 bases lining up with TRBD1. The CDR3 covers 14 residues. Germline assignment: CDR1 SGHTA and CDR2 FQGTGA. Partial CDR3 DNA: TGTGCCAGCAGCGCAACCGGGACAGCAGAGAAT. This codes for CASSATGTAEN. The entire CDR3 protein is CASSATGTAENQYF.

This clone has ten or more counts. The DNA ends 3 residues before the CDR3 does, and the rest of the CDR3 is filled in from the germline J gene. The chain carries TRBV5-4 and TRBJ2-7; possibly TRBD2 for D (6 bases). The CDR3 extends over 15 amino acids. Germline-derived CDR1 and CDR2 are SGHNT and YYREEE (reference sequence). Trimming removed 0 bases at V and 2 bases at J, with 12 bases between. CDR3 bases read: TGTGCCAGCAGCTTGGAGTGGGACTCTACCTACGAG. Translation: CASSLEWDSTYE. The whole CDR3 protein reads CASSLEWDSTYEQYF.